The rows below give T cell receptor beta chains drawn from one sample of a study of cytomegalovirus exposure and HLA in healthy donors. Using immunoSEQ multiplex PCR, the repertoire was profiled, and TCRdb retains in-frame clones only, with some absent. The sample contains fewer than 250,000 clones, about 80% of which appear only once. The source material was PBMCs. Source of these receptors: a man aged 40-55 years in good health and CMV-seropositive. The CDR3 runs from the conserved cysteine through the conserved F or W. The D gene is left open where the match is weak. Only part of the rows carry a size: once, few, many, or a class if the clone is expanded.

v_call	j_call	d_call	clone_size	cdr3_aa	cdr3_nt
TRBV29-1	TRBJ1-1	TRBD1	NA	CSVEDVQGATEAFF	TGCAGCGTTGAAGATGTGCAGGGGGCTACTGAAGCTTTCTTT
TRBV4-1	TRBJ2-1	TRBD2	NA	CASSQDWAGAYNEQFF	TGCGCCAGCAGCCAAGATTGGGCGGGAGCTTACAATGAGCAGTTCTTC
TRBV2	TRBJ1-1	NA	few	CAREDTMNTEAFF	TGTGCCAGAGAGGACACCATGAACACTGAAGCTTTCTTT
TRBV15	TRBJ2-3	TRBD2	NA	CATSREEGGGTDTQYF	TGTGCCACCAGCAGAGAGGAGGGAGGGGGCACAGATACGCAGTATTTT
TRBV7-9	TRBJ1-1	TRBD1	few	CASSSWTGPMNTEAFF	TGTGCCAGCAGCTCATGGACAGGGCCTATGAACACTGAAGCTTTCTTT
TRBV7-9	TRBJ2-1	NA	NA	CASSQGLDNEQFF	TGTGCCAGCAGCCAAGGACTGGACAATGAGCAGTTCTTC
TRBV30	TRBJ1-1	TRBD1	NA	CALQGDSTEAFF	TGTGCCTTACAGGGGGATAGCACTGAAGCTTTCTTT
TRBV30	TRBJ2-1	NA	NA	CAWSEKGSERDNEQFF	TGTGCCTGGAGTGAAAAGGGGTCGGAACGCGACAATGAGCAGTTCTTC
TRBV2	TRBJ2-5	NA	few	CASSEAGPMQETQYF	TGTGCCAGCAGTGAGGCAGGCCCCATGCAAGAGACCCAGTACTTC
TRBV20-1	TRBJ1-1	NA	NA	CSARDQNEAFF	TGCAGTGCTAGAGACCAGAATGAAGCTTTCTTT
TRBV10-2	TRBJ2-2	TRBD2	NA	CASISSGKNTGELFF	TGCGCCAGCATCTCCAGCGGGAAAAACACCGGGGAGCTGTTTTTT
TRBV5-8	TRBJ1-1	NA	once	CASSLEQTTEAFF	TGTGCCAGCAGCTTGGAACAGACCACTGAAGCTTTCTTT
TRBV27	TRBJ1-1	TRBD1	NA	CASSPGTGQVAFF	TGTGCCAGCAGTCCCGGGACAGGACAGGTAGCTTTCTTT
TRBV6-5	TRBJ1-5	TRBD1	few	CASSYSTGGGQPQHF	TGTGCCAGCAGTTACTCGACAGGGGGAGGACAGCCCCAGCATTTT
TRBV12-5	TRBJ2-1	TRBD2	NA	CASGLVGRAVEQFF	TGTGCTAGTGGTTTGGTAGGGAGGGCCGTTGAGCAGTTCTTC
TRBV7-6	TRBJ2-5	NA	NA	CASSLEAGQETQYF	TGTGCCAGCAGCTTAGAGGCAGGGCAAGAGACCCAGTACTTC
TRBV19	TRBJ1-5	NA	NA	CASSIGHGQPQHF	TGTGCCAGTAGTATAGGTCACGGTCAGCCCCAGCATTTT
TRBV30	TRBJ1-2	NA	once	CAWSPQNYGYTF	TGTGCCTGGAGCCCACAAAACTATGGCTACACCTTC
TRBV28	TRBJ1-1	TRBD1	NA	CASRLQGGAFF	TGTGCCAGCAGGCTACAGGGGGGAGCTTTCTTT
TRBV7-9	TRBJ2-3	NA	NA	CASSQMSRAPDTQYF	TGTGCCAGCAGCCAAATGTCCAGGGCACCAGATACGCAGTATTTT
TRBV5-6	TRBJ2-2	NA	NA	CASSPVEGEVGELFF	TGTGCCAGCAGCCCAGTCGAGGGAGAGGTCGGGGAGCTGTTTTTT
TRBV9	TRBJ2-2	TRBD2	NA	CASSPRRETTGELFF	TGTGCCAGCAGCCCCCGGCGGGAGACAACCGGGGAGCTGTTTTTT
TRBV12-5	TRBJ2-5	NA	NA	CASGLVIMREETQYF	TGTGCTAGTGGTTTGGTAATTATGAGGGAGGAGACCCAGTACTTC
TRBV5-1	TRBJ2-2	NA	once	CASSLQATNTGELFF	TGCGCCAGCAGCCTTCAGGCCACGAACACCGGGGAGCTGTTTTTT
TRBV5-1	TRBJ1-1	NA	NA	CASSLGQTYTEAFF	TGCGCCAGCAGCTTGGGGCAGACTTACACTGAAGCTTTCTTT
TRBV7-2	TRBJ2-1	TRBD1	NA	CASSLTRTGTNEQFF	TGTGCCAGCAGCTTAACCCGGACAGGCACAAATGAGCAGTTCTTC
TRBV5-6	TRBJ1-2	NA	NA	CASSLFSPGPKGASTF	TGTGCCAGCAGCTTGTTTAGCCCCGGTCCTAAGGGAGCGTCCACCTTC
TRBV5-4	TRBJ2-7	NA	NA	CASSLGGFSFEQYF	TGTGCCAGCAGCTTGGGAGGTTTTAGTTTCGAGCAGTACTTC
TRBV7-8	TRBJ2-7	NA	NA	CASSLGAGADEQYF	TGTGCCAGCAGCTTAGGGGCGGGGGCTGACGAGCAGTACTTC
TRBV27	TRBJ2-1	NA	NA	CASSLSSGSSYNEQFF	TGTGCCAGCAGTTTATCTAGCGGATCCTCCTACAATGAGCAGTTCTTC
TRBV19	TRBJ1-1	TRBD1	NA	CASSIRDRGRESEAFF	TGTGCCAGTAGTATAAGGGACAGGGGGCGAGAGAGTGAAGCTTTCTTT
TRBV18	TRBJ2-3	NA	few	CASSPPVTDTQYF	TGTGCCAGCTCACCACCCGTCACAGATACGCAGTATTTT
TRBV10-2	TRBJ2-7	TRBD2	NA	CASSDSGLAYHEQYF	TGCGCCAGCAGTGATTCGGGACTAGCGTACCACGAGCAGTACTTC
TRBV19	TRBJ1-1	NA	NA	CASSMDSGSTEAFF	TGTGCCAGTAGTATGGACAGTGGGAGCACTGAAGCTTTCTTT
TRBV7-9	TRBJ1-2	TRBD1	NA	CASSPRTGAYGYTF	TGTGCCAGCAGCCCCAGGACAGGGGCCTATGGCTACACCTTC
TRBV10-3	TRBJ1-2	TRBD1	NA	CATGQGGDYGYTF	TGTGCCACCGGACAGGGAGGAGACTATGGCTACACCTTC
TRBV5-6	TRBJ1-5	NA	NA	CASSLGFGDRRYQPQHF	TGTGCCAGCAGCTTGGGATTCGGAGACAGGAGATATCAGCCCCAGCATTTT
TRBV7-9	TRBJ2-3	TRBD2	NA	CASSPGGESTDTQYF	TGTGCCAGCAGCCCGGGAGGGGAAAGCACAGATACGCAGTATTTT
TRBV7-9	TRBJ2-1	NA	NA	CASSLDRPHNEQFF	TGTGCCAGCAGCTTAGACAGGCCTCACAATGAGCAGTTCTTC
TRBV5-6	TRBJ2-5	TRBD1	NA	CASSLGDRWGETQYF	TGTGCCAGCAGCTTGGGGGACAGGTGGGGGGAGACCCAGTACTTC
TRBV27	TRBJ1-1	TRBD1	NA	CASNPQGKGRTEAFF	TGTGCCAGCAATCCACAGGGGAAAGGAAGGACTGAAGCTTTCTTT
TRBV9	TRBJ2-1	TRBD2	NA	CASSVASSGRSYNEQFF	TGTGCCAGCAGCGTAGCGTCTAGCGGGCGATCCTACAATGAGCAGTTCTTC
TRBV7-6	TRBJ2-1	NA	NA	CASSRSGNEQFF	TGTGCCAGCAGCAGGTCAGGCAACGAGCAGTTCTTC
TRBV11-2	TRBJ2-2	NA	NA	CASSLRSGGGSGELFF	TGTGCCAGCAGCCTTCGAAGTGGTGGGGGGTCCGGGGAGCTGTTTTTT
TRBV10-3	TRBJ1-2	TRBD1	NA	CAISPTGSPSGGYTF	TGTGCCATCAGTCCGACAGGGTCCCCGTCGGGAGGCTACACCTTC
TRBV18	TRBJ2-5	NA	NA	CASSLLRQEWETQYF	TGTGCCAGCTCACTTTTGCGCCAGGAATGGGAGACCCAGTACTTC
TRBV9	TRBJ1-2	NA	few	CASSPSGDTNYGYTF	TGTGCCAGCAGCCCTAGTGGGGACACAAACTATGGCTACACCTTC
TRBV6-6	TRBJ2-1	TRBD2	NA	CASSTSGSGNEQFF	TGTGCCAGCAGTACTAGCGGGAGTGGGAATGAGCAGTTCTTC
TRBV9	TRBJ1-2	NA	once	CASSVATRDTRNGYTF	TGTGCCAGCAGCGTAGCTACGAGGGACACACGCAATGGCTACACCTTC
TRBV18	TRBJ2-3	NA	NA	CASSLTTYGSPTDTQYF	TGTGCCAGCTCACTCACGACTTACGGGTCTCCGACCGATACGCAGTATTTT
TRBV4-1	TRBJ2-1	NA	NA	CASSQEGFRGYYNEQFF	TGCGCCAGCAGCCAAGAGGGTTTTCGGGGTTACTACAATGAGCAGTTCTTC
TRBV4-1	TRBJ2-3	TRBD2	NA	CASSQGLATDTQYF	TGCGCCAGCAGCCAGGGACTAGCGACAGATACGCAGTATTTT
TRBV4-1	TRBJ2-2	TRBD1	once	CASSQVTGTGELFF	TGCGCCAGCAGCCAAGTGACAGGGACCGGGGAGCTGTTTTTT
TRBV4-2	TRBJ1-1	NA	NA	CASSQDTPRGSEAFF	TGTGCCAGCAGCCAAGATACGCCGAGAGGGTCGGAAGCTTTCTTT